Below, 28 T cell receptor beta chains from the same sample are listed, as sequenced in a study of cytomegalovirus exposure and HLA in healthy donors. Researchers ran the PCR with 60 Vbeta and 13 Jbeta primers. TCRdb keeps only in-frame clones here, not all; method: immunoSEQ multiplex PCR. The data contain about 160,000 clones, around nine tenths of them singletons. Sequencing input: PBMCs. These receptors were obtained from a woman aged 18-29 years in good health and CMV-seronegative.

The genes are TRBV27 and TRBJ1-1, with 7 bases identical to TRBD1. With 7 bases clipped from V and 5 bases from J, the junction kept 13 bases outside the gene matches. In germline, CDR1 is MNHEY, CDR2 SMNVEV (reference sequence). The CDR3 is made up of 15 amino acids. DNA of the CDR3: TGTGCCAGCACAACCATAAGGGGGCGCTTTACTGAAGCTTTCTTT. The encoded protein is CASTTIRGRFTEAFF.

The chain is built from TRBV21-1 and TRBJ1-1. TRBV21-1 is flagged as a pseudogene. This CDR3 is 14 amino acids long. The CDR3 reads CASSKGCRGTEAFF. The CDR3 coding sequence is TGTGCCAGCAGCAAAGGTTGCCGGGGCACTGAAGCTTTCTTT.

This clone was observed once. V gene TRBV11-2 combines with J gene TRBJ2-7; 14 nucleotides align to TRBD2. V shed 6 bases and J 6 bases; nucleotides not matched to a gene: 7. The length of the CDR3 is 15 residues. In germline, CDR1 is SGHAT, CDR2 FQNNGV. The CDR3 DNA is TGTGCCAGCAGGGGGGGACTAGCGGGAGTAGGCGAGCAGTACTTC. This gives the protein CASRGGLAGVGEQYF.

Here the CDR3 reads CASAFTTSGNEQYF. The CDR3 DNA is TGTGCCAGCGCATTCACGACTAGCGGGAACGAGCAGTACTTC. V is TRBV27 and J is TRBJ2-7; TRBD2 matches at 11 bases. Per the germline V gene, CDR1 is MNHEY and CDR2 is SMNVEV (reference sequence). The CDR3 is 14 amino acids. V was clipped by 8 bases and J by 5 bases; unmatched bases: 8.

This chain joins TRBV18 and TRBJ2-5, with TRBD1 matching 9 bases. The closer fit of TRBJ2-7 to the DNA end suggests the J call may be wrong. The CDR3 length is 14 residues. From germline, CDR1 is KGHSH and CDR2 LQKENI. The CDR3 DNA reads as TGTGCCAGCTCACCCGGGACAGGGAATAACGAGCAGTACTTC. Its translation is CASSPGTGNNEQYF.

The chain is built from TRBV10-3 and TRBJ2-7; 7 bases line up with TRBD1. CDR3 length: 15 residues. The V and J ends lost 4 bases and 0 bases, in that order; junction bases with no gene match: 6. Germline V gives CDR1 ENHRY, CDR2 SYGVKD. The CDR3 coding sequence is TGTGCCATCAGTGGCCCTGGACAGGTCTCCTACGAGCAGTACTTC. This translates into CAISGPGQVSYEQYF.

This chain joins TRBV7-8 and TRBJ2-3; possibly TRBD2 for D (6 bases). The CDR3 runs to 18 residues. The V gene lost 1 base and the J gene lost 2 bases, with 19 bases spanning the gap. The germline CDR1 and CDR2 sequences are SGHVS and FQNEAQ. The CDR3 sequence is CASSLGFSLASNTDTQYF. CDR3 bases: TGTGCCAGCAGCTTAGGATTCTCTCTAGCGAGTAACACAGATACGCAGTATTTT.

The chain is built from TRBV5-4 and TRBJ1-1; D call uncertain. The CDR3 spans 12 residues. The V end was cut by 3 bases, the J end by 1 base, with 4 bases between. CDR1 SGHNT and CDR2 YYREEE come from the germline V gene (reference sequence). The chain's CDR3 is CASSYQNTEAFF. CDR3 coding DNA: TGTGCCAGCAGCTATCAGAACACTGAAGCTTTCTTT.

The chain joins TRBV28 to TRBJ1-5; no reliable D call. Germline CDR1 MDHEN, CDR2 SYDVKM. V was shortened by 7 bases and J by 3 bases, with 7 bases between the two germline ends. The CDR3 contains 12 residues. Here the CDR3 DNA reads TGTGCCAGCACGGAGATCAATCAGCCCCAGCATTTT. It is translated as CASTEINQPQHF.

Here the CDR3 reads CASSLIGPGLGTSDFQDTQYF. For the CDR3, the DNA is TGTGCCAGCAGCTTAATTGGCCCAGGACTGGGGACTAGCGACTTCCAAGATACGCAGTATTTT. V usage is TRBV7-3 and J usage is TRBJ2-3; 10 nucleotides align to TRBD2. This CDR3 is 21 amino acids long. The ends lost 1 base at V and 5 bases at J; junction bases unmatched: 21. Germline loops: CDR1 SGHTA, CDR2 FQGTGA.

The CDR3 here is CASSPGLAGNEQFF. CDR3 coding DNA: TGTGCCAGCAGTCCCGGACTAGCGGGGAATGAGCAGTTCTTC. This sequence joins TRBV2 and TRBJ2-1; 12 bases map to TRBD2. Per the germline V gene, CDR1 is SNHLY and CDR2 is FYNNEI. The CDR3 has 14 amino acids. Trimming at V came to 5 bases and at J to 7 bases, leaving 3 bases not matched to a gene.

The V call is TRBV5-1, the J call TRBJ2-7, with a tentative D call TRBD2 (6 bases). V was clipped by 4 bases and J by 7 bases, with 12 bases between them. Looked up from germline, CDR1 is SGHRS and CDR2 is YFSETQ. There are 12 residues in the CDR3. DNA of the CDR3: TGCGCCAGCAGCGGGGACGGAGGGGAGCAGTACTTC. Amino acid sequence: CASSGDGGEQYF.

CDR3 DNA sequence: TGTGCCAGCTCACCACCTTCACAGGGGACATGGGAGCAGTACTTC. Protein product: CASSPPSQGTWEQYF. V gene TRBV18 combines with J gene TRBJ2-7; TRBD1 agrees at 7 bases. Losses at the gene ends were 0 bases for V and 7 bases for J; bases not matched to a gene: 9. The CDR3 runs to 15 residues. Germline V gene data show CDR1 as KGHSH and CDR2 as LQKENI.

The chain has TRBV5-1 and TRBJ1-5; perhaps TRBD1 as D (6 bases). The CDR3 covers 14 residues. In germline, CDR1 is SGHRS, CDR2 YFSETQ. V was pared by 1 base and J by 5 bases, with 10 bases between. For the CDR3, the DNA is TGCGCCAGCAGCTTGACAGGGTTAGATCAGCCCCAGCATTTT. Residues: CASSLTGLDQPQHF.

The rearrangement links TRBV2 to TRBJ2-3, with D possibly matching TRBD2 (6 bases). CDR3 length: 14 amino acids. The germline V gene encodes CDR1 SNHLY and CDR2 FYNNEI. The V end was cut by 4 bases, the J end by 4 bases, with 12 bases between. CDR3 nucleotide sequence: TGTGCCAGCAGTGCAAGCGGGTCTCCAGATACGCAGTATTTT. This codes for CASSASGSPDTQYF.

The rearrangement uses TRBV10-3 and TRBJ2-5; 7 nucleotides align to TRBD2. Germline V gene lookup returns CDR1 ENHRY and CDR2 SYGVKD. The CDR3 sequence is 15 residues long. The V and J ends lost 3 bases and 1 base, in that order; junction bases with no gene match: 5. CDR3 nucleotide sequence: TGTGCCATCAGTGATGGCAGCGGGGTCCAAGAGACCCAGTACTTC. The encoded protein is CAISDGSGVQETQYF.

This clone has a single count. V and J are TRBV4-1 and TRBJ2-3, with TRBD2 identical over 8 bases. V was clipped by 3 bases and J by 2 bases; unmatched bases: 16. This CDR3 spans 19 amino acids. Per the germline V gene, CDR1 is MGHRA and CDR2 is YSYEKL. CDR3 in amino acids: CASSQGGGQKKRSTDTQYF. Here the CDR3 DNA reads TGCGCCAGCAGCCAGGGCGGGGGGCAGAAGAAAAGATCCACAGATACGCAGTATTTT.

This clone was seen a handful of times. The chain joins TRBV6-6 to TRBJ1-1, with unresolved D. Trimming left V 0 bases short and J 6 bases short, with 2 bases between. CDR1 is MNHNY and CDR2 is SVGAGI in the germline V gene (reference sequence). The CDR3 is 11 amino acids. The CDR3 loop is CASSYSAEAFF. As DNA, the CDR3 is TGTGCCAGCAGTTACTCCGCTGAAGCTTTCTTT.

Note on this clone: The sample carries other DNA sequences with the same CDR3. The V gene is TRBV27, the J gene TRBJ1-5; no reliable D call. This CDR3 region has 13 residues. Germline-derived CDR1 and CDR2 are MNHEY and SMNVEV (reference sequence). The V gene lost 3 bases and the J gene lost 3 bases, with 6 bases spanning the gap. The CDR3 DNA is TGTGCCAGCAGTTTGGTAGACAATCAGCCCCAGCATTTT. Protein sequence: CASSLVDNQPQHF.

This sequence joins TRBV5-1 and TRBJ1-2; the match to TRBD1 covers 9 bases. Germline V gene data show CDR1 as SGHRS and CDR2 as YFSETQ. Unmatched junction bases numbered 6, after V lost 5 bases and J lost 7 bases. The CDR3 has 13 amino acids. CDR3 in amino acids: CASSPGQGLGYTF. The DNA of the CDR3 is TGCGCCAGCAGTCCGGGACAGGGTCTTGGCTACACCTTC. The full variable domain, its missing parts supplied by reference TRBV5-1 and TRBJ1-2, is KAGVTQTPRYLIKTRGQQVTLSCSPISGHRSVSWYQQTPGQGLQFLFEYFSETQRNKGNFPGRFSGRQFSNSRSEMNVSTLELGDSALYLCASSPGQGLGYTFGSGTRLTVV.

J is TRBJ1-2 and V is TRBV7-9; D gene ambiguous. With 5 bases removed from V and 8 bases from J, the gap between germline ends came to 12 bases. Per the germline V gene, CDR1 is SEHNR and CDR2 is FQNEAQ (reference sequence). The CDR3 contains 12 residues. The CDR3 region has the DNA TGTGCCAGCAGCCCCCCCGGGGAGGGCTACACCTTC. Translation: CASSPPGEGYTF.

The genes are TRBV18 and TRBJ2-2; D uncertain. The ends were cut back, 2 bases at V and 1 base at J, with 8 bases in the middle. The CDR3 length is 15 residues. The germline V gene has CDR1 KGHSH and CDR2 LQKENI. The CDR3 DNA sequence: TGTGCCAGCTCACCAACGACACAGAACACCGGGGAGCTGTTTTTT. Its translation: CASSPTTQNTGELFF. Full variable domain (missing parts from reference TRBV18 and TRBJ2-2): NAGVMQNPRHLVRRRGQEARLRCSPMKGHSHVYWYRQLPEEGLKFMVYLQKENIIDESGMPKERFSAEFPKEGPSILRIQQVVRGDSAAYFCASSPTTQNTGELFFGEGSRLTVL.

The chain employs TRBV25-1 and TRBJ1-1, with D maybe TRBD1 (5 bases). V gave up 4 bases and J gave up 6 bases, with 15 bases separating them. Germline V gene lookup returns CDR1 MGHDK and CDR2 SYGVNS. There are 14 residues in the CDR3. The CDR3 loop is CASSATQGIAEAFF. The CDR3 DNA is TGTGCCAGCAGTGCGACTCAGGGTATCGCTGAAGCTTTCTTT.

V is TRBV9 and J is TRBJ1-3, with TRBD1 as a possible D gene (6 bases). This CDR3 has 14 amino acids. V lost 6 bases and J 1 base, leaving 11 bases between the germline ends. The germline CDR1 and CDR2 sequences are SGDLS and YYNGEE. CDR3 sequence reads: CASNLGASGNTIYF. DNA of the CDR3: TGTGCCAGCAACCTGGGGGCTTCTGGAAACACCATATATTTT.

This sequence joins TRBV9 and TRBJ2-1; 9 nucleotides match TRBD2. This CDR3 region has 16 residues. The germline V gene has CDR1 SGDLS and CDR2 YYNGEE. Unmatched junction bases numbered 8, after V lost 5 bases and J lost 2 bases. The CDR3 bases are TGTGCCAGCAGTAGGTTAGCGGGAGACGCCTACAATGAGCAGTTCTTC. It codes for CASSRLAGDAYNEQFF.

The chain combines TRBV5-1 with TRBJ2-7, with D hard to call. This CDR3 is built from 15 residues. Germline V gene lookup returns CDR1 SGHRS and CDR2 YFSETQ. Trimming stripped 0 bases from V and 0 bases from J, with 10 bases between. CDR3 residues: CASSLGIDISYEQYF. The CDR3 DNA reads as TGCGCCAGCAGCTTGGGAATCGACATCTCCTACGAGCAGTACTTC.

The chain carries TRBV5-1 and TRBJ2-7, with D perhaps matching TRBD2 (6 bases). Between the trimmed V and J ends, which lost 5 bases and 3 bases, there was a span of 15 bases. The CDR3 is made up of 14 amino acids. The germline V gene encodes CDR1 SGHRS and CDR2 YFSETQ. The CDR3 loop reads CASSLSGLIYEQYF. The CDR3 coding sequence is TGCGCCAGCAGTTTATCGGGACTGATCTACGAGCAGTACTTC.

CDR3 residues: CASSLAWGGSEQFF. The CDR3 coding sequence is TGCGCCAGCAGCTTGGCTTGGGGTGGGAGTGAGCAGTTCTTC. The gene calls are TRBV5-1 and TRBJ2-1; D perhaps matches TRBD2 (5 bases). The V end was cut by 0 bases, the J end by 9 bases, with 13 bases between. The CDR3 extends over 14 amino acids. Germline V lookup: CDR1 SGHRS, CDR2 YFSETQ.